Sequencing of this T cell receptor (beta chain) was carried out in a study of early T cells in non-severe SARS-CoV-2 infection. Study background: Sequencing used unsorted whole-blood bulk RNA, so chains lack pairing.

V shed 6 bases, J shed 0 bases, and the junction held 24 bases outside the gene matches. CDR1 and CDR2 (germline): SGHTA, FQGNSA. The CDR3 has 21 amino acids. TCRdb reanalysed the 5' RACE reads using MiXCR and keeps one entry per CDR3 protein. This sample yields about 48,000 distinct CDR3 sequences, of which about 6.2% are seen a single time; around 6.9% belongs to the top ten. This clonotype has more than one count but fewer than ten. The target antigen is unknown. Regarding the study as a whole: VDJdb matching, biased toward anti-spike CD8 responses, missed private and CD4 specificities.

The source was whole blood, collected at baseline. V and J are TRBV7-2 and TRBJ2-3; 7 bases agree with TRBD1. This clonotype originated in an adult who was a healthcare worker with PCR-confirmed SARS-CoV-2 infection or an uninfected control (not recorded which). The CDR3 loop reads CASRDKGSGGKKGSSTDTQYF. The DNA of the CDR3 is TGTGCCAGCAGGGATAAGGGGTCAGGGGGTAAAAAGGGATCGAGCACAGATACGCAGTATTTT.